The rows below give T cell receptor beta chains drawn from one sample of a study of T cell changes during pregnancy in multiple sclerosis. Data came from immunoSEQ multiplex PCR; TCRdb stores just in-frame clones and leaves some out. The sample shows around 32,000 clones, around 92% of them seen only once. Here the sequenced sample was CD8+ T cells from peripheral blood mononuclear cells, taken in the second trimester of pregnancy. The receptors come from a female donor in good health, enrolled as a control in a pregnancy study. Each CDR3 is given without its conserved first and last residue.

length,V,CDR3
13,TRBV14,ASSHGQGAVTEAF
10,TRBV6-5,ASSYGQSGYT
11,TRBV2,ASSAGRNTEAF
12,TRBV6-5,AREGWTEQETQY
12,TRBV2,ASSLGQYTGELF
14,TRBV4-2,ASSHGREGRGTEAF
11,TRBV5-1,ASSWDRPSEAF
11,TRBV29-1,SVGGTGGSEAF
12,TRBV6-6,ASSPQRLDQPQH
13,TRBV7-6,ASSLSDIYTDTQY
13,TRBV7-9,ASSLDHRTPLEQY
12,TRBV4-2,ASSQGLAANEQF
13,TRBV6-5,ASSPGQGGNQPQH
11,TRBV30,AWDQGAGYGYT
16,TRBV14,ASSQEGLTSGGTDTQY
13,TRBV4-3,ASSRFRDRDNEQF
12,TRBV18,ASSSGMTDNEQF
12,TRBV30,AWSTGSSGNTIY
14,TRBV4-3,ASSQEMGSGGYEQY
13,TRBV9,ASSPGEYSNQPQH
10,TRBV27,ASTPGGDTQY
16,TRBV27,ASSPRGQAFDSGNTIY
11,TRBV29-1,SVGGGLNYGYT
15,TRBV5-1,ASSWTPGTSGGGEQY
11,TRBV30,AWSAAGLYGYT
13,TRBV18,ASSVQGSESGELF
15,TRBV7-8,ASSPMVQTSSGNTIY
14,TRBV5-8,ASSLGTRRGVDEQY
12,TRBV9,ASSPGQSSYGYT
12,TRBV27,ASSDRTGITEAF
18,TRBV4-3,ASSLQLPIQGALSNQPQH